Below, one T cell receptor beta chain is given with its context. Its specificity is not known. The CDR3 extends over 15 amino acids. Germline-derived CDR1 and CDR2 are SGHRS and YFSETQ. V was cut by 2 bases and J by 6 bases, with 18 bases left in between. 60 Vbeta and 13 Jbeta primers were used in PCR. Clones were read by immunoSEQ multiplex PCR, and TCRdb kept only the in-frame ones, dropping some. Seen here are 150,000 to 200,000 clones, around 81% observed once, and the top ten hold around 4.7%. The source of the sample is a study of cytomegalovirus exposure and HLA in healthy donors. General study results and limits: Common viral pathogens seemed to be connected with several of the most significant clusters, according to a later analysis.

The chain couples TRBV5-1 to TRBJ2-7; the D gene is possibly TRBD1 (6 bases). This receptor was obtained from a young woman in good health and CMV-seropositive. The material sequenced was PBMCs. The chain's CDR3 is CASSLGRSGASEQYF. The CDR3 coding sequence is TGCGCCAGCAGCTTAGGCCGCTCAGGGGCTTCCGAGCAGTACTTC.